The T cell receptor beta chain described here comes from a study of blood T cell repertoires in COVID-19. The CDR3 runs to 16 residues. Trimming took 4 bases from V and 0 from J, leaving 14 bases between them. Germline lookup yields CDR1 MNHEY and CDR2 SVGAGI. Sequencing was performed with immunoSEQ multiplex PCR; in TCRdb, only in-frame clones are kept and a portion is missing. The sample shows a few hundred thousand clones, approximately 89% of them seen only once. Specimen: peripheral blood. The clonotype was recovered from a man in his forties or fifties who had recovered from COVID-19. This chain uses TRBV6-5 with TRBJ2-3; weak D call: TRBD1 (6 bases). As DNA, the CDR3 is TGTGCCAGCAGTTTCTCCGGACAGATGAGCACAGATACGCAGTATTTT. Translation gives CASSFSGQMSTDTQYF.